The 12 T cell receptor beta chains reported below all come from one sample, sequenced in a study of CD8 T cells in Susac syndrome. With random hexamers, reverse transcription was performed on roughly 0.45 to 1 ug of RNA. Via MiXCR, TCRdb re-called the immunoSEQ multiplex PCR reads, giving one row per CDR3 protein. The sample consists of fewer than 250,000 distinct CDR3 sequences, approximately 93% of them appearing once. Sequenced: CD4+ T cells from PBMCs. These TCRs come from a human donor in good health.

The chain uses TRBV2 and TRBJ2-1, with 8 bases matching TRBD2. Germline V gives CDR1 SNHLY, CDR2 FYNNEI. CDR3 length: 15 residues. V was clipped by 6 bases and J by 7 bases; unmatched bases: 11. In DNA form, the CDR3 reads TGTGCCAGCAGATTAAGCGGGGGAAGTGTTAATGAGCAGTTCTTC. The encoded protein is CASRLSGGSVNEQFF.

The genes are TRBV6-1 and TRBJ1-6; 8 bases fit TRBD1. Germline-derived CDR1 and CDR2 are MNHNS and SASEGT. V was pared by 6 bases and J by 7 bases, with 8 bases of the junction left unmatched. The length of the CDR3 is 15 residues. CDR3 residues: CASSRDRSENSPLHF. The DNA for the CDR3 is TGTGCCAGCAGCCGGGACAGGTCCGAGAATTCACCCCTCCACTTT.

This clonotype was seen only a few times. The CDR3 DNA reads as TGTGCCAGCAGCCTCCGAGGGGCTAATGAAAAACTGTTTTTT. Protein sequence: CASSLRGANEKLFF. This chain connects TRBV9 to TRBJ1-4; TRBD1 is a possible D gene (5 bases). CDR1 is SGDLS, CDR2 YYNGEE, per germline. The CDR3 is 14 residues long. Trimming took off 4 bases at V and 3 bases at J, with 10 bases between the two ends.

The chain has TRBV19 and TRBJ1-1; D is ambiguous. Looked up from germline, CDR1 is LNHDA and CDR2 is SQIVND (reference sequence). This CDR3 is 14 amino acids long. Trimming shortened V by 5 bases and J by 8 bases, and 18 bases separated the two germline ends. The CDR3 spells CASSEPYKVGEAFF. As DNA, the CDR3 is TGTGCCAGTAGTGAACCCTACAAGGTCGGAGAAGCTTTCTTT.

The rearrangement joins TRBV29-1 to TRBJ2-1; perhaps D is TRBD1 or TRBD2 (6 bases each). This CDR3 has 11 residues. Germline V gives CDR1 SQVTM, CDR2 ANQGSEA. V was shortened by 2 bases and J by 10 bases, with 9 bases between the two germline ends. CDR3 loop: CSVETGREQFF. The CDR3 bases are TGCAGCGTTGAAACAGGGAGGGAGCAGTTCTTC.

The chain recombines TRBV6-5 with TRBJ1-1; D is ambiguous. Germline V gene lookup returns CDR1 MNHEY and CDR2 SVGAGI. The CDR3 is 13 amino acids. V was shortened by 6 bases and J by 5 bases, with 13 bases between the two germline ends. For the CDR3, the DNA is TGTGCCAGCAGCCCCCCACTCGGAACTGAAGCTTTCTTT. Translating it yields CASSPPLGTEAFF.

The DNA of the CDR3 is TGCGCCAGCAGCTTATATCTAGCGGGGAATACGCAGTATTTT. This sequence encodes CASSLYLAGNTQYF. The V gene is TRBV5-1, the J gene TRBJ2-3; TRBD2 agrees at 9 bases. The junction had 5 bases not matched to a gene; V was cut back by 2 bases and J by 7 bases. The V gene's germline CDR1 is SGHRS and CDR2 YFSETQ. The CDR3 consists of 14 residues.

V usage is TRBV5-1 and J usage is TRBJ1-2; D not resolved. The germline V gene has CDR1 SGHRS and CDR2 YFSETQ. This CDR3 has 15 amino acids. Trimming removed 0 bases at V and 4 bases at J, with 13 bases between. Here the CDR3 reads CASSLAGQAGYGYTF. CDR3 nucleotide sequence: TGCGCCAGCAGCTTGGCCGGGCAGGCCGGCTATGGCTACACCTTC.

This chain uses TRBV29-1 with TRBJ2-5; 8 bases fit TRBD1. Looked up from germline, CDR1 is SQVTM and CDR2 is ANQGSEA. This CDR3 contains 13 residues. V was pared by 6 bases and J by 5 bases, with 8 bases of the junction left unmatched. This CDR3 reads CSVTGGGRETQYF. CDR3 in DNA: TGCAGCGTAACAGGGGGTGGTCGGGAGACCCAGTACTTC.

V and J are TRBV28 and TRBJ2-1; D is unresolved. Germline V CDR1 and CDR2: MDHEN, SYDVKM. CDR3 length: 13 residues. The chain's CDR3 is CATRRTAGNEQFF. CDR3 bases: TGTGCTACCCGGAGAACAGCCGGCAATGAGCAGTTCTTC.

This clonotype is a singleton in its sample. J is TRBJ2-1 and V is TRBV12-3 or TRBV12-4; D is uncertain. The V end lost 6 bases, the J end lost 6 bases, and 12 bases lay between the germline ends. The CDR3 is 13 amino acids. CDR3 sequence reads: CASSSRNPNEQFF. In DNA form, the CDR3 reads TGTGCCAGCAGCTCTCGTAACCCCAATGAGCAGTTCTTC.

This clonotype occurred once. The rearrangement links TRBV6-5 to TRBJ1-3; D may be TRBD1 (5 bases). The CDR3 extends over 16 amino acids. From germline, CDR1 is MNHEY and CDR2 SVGAGI. Trimming removed 2 bases at V and 0 bases at J, with 11 bases between. The CDR3 nucleotides are TGTGCCAGCAGTTACACAGGAGTACACTCTGGAAACACCATATATTTT. This gives the protein CASSYTGVHSGNTIYF.